This T cell receptor (beta chain) originates from a study of OX40 agonist ivuxolimab in advanced cancers. In the study overall: Patients treated during dose escalation were battling hepatocellular carcinoma, melanoma, renal cell or head and neck cancer. Overall study results and limits: Expanded clones belonging to CD8+ T cells outnumbered, on average, those of CD4+. Partial responders at 0.1-3.0 mg/kg showed near-lowest clonal expansion. It was not determined which antigens were specifically recognized by the peripheral T cells that had undergone clonal expansion.

Libraries were prepared by immunoSEQ multiplex PCR; TCRdb keeps only in-frame clonotypes and omits some of them. The sample holds under 95,000 clones, approximately 89% seen once. Points on this clone: The antigen is unknown.

J lost 6 bases, V lost 5 bases, and 3 bases had no gene match. The germline V gene encodes CDR1 LNHDA and CDR2 SQIVND (reference sequence). This CDR3 has 12 residues. The source material was CD4+ or CD8+ T cells sorted from blood, sampled in a trial of the OX40 agonist ivuxolimab. This TCR was recovered from an adult with an advanced solid tumor such as melanoma, head and neck, liver or kidney cancer. The chain employs TRBV19 and TRBJ2-5, with 7 bases matching TRBD1. The CDR3 DNA is TGTGCCAGTAGTGGGGGACAGAAGACCCAGTACTTC. It specifies CASSGGQKTQYF.